The next 18 T cell receptor beta chains were all read from a single sample in a study of blood T cell repertoires in COVID-19. Clones were read by immunoSEQ multiplex PCR, and TCRdb kept only the in-frame ones, dropping some. The data contain roughly 330,000 clones, about 87% of them seen just once; the ten biggest clones take up approximately 5%. Source material: PBMCs or T cells enriched from blood (not recorded which). The receptors here all came from a woman in her twenties or thirties who had recovered from COVID-19.

The V and J genes are TRBV4-3 and TRBJ2-2; 12 positions agree with TRBD1. CDR3 length: 15 residues. V trimming: 4 bases; J trimming: 8 bases; junction bases outside the gene matches: 5. Germline V gene lookup returns CDR1 LGHNA and CDR2 YSLEER. CDR3 coding DNA: TGCGCCAGCAGCCCGGGACAGGGGGCCAATGGGGAGCTGTTTTTT. It codes for CASSPGQGANGELFF.

The chain has TRBV10-3 and TRBJ2-1, with TRBD2 identical over 11 bases. CDR3 size: 16 residues. CDR1 is ENHRY and CDR2 is SYGVKD in the germline V gene. V gave up 0 bases and J gave up 4 bases; unmatched junction bases: 2. For the CDR3, the DNA is TGTGCCATCAGTGAGTCTCTAGCGGGGGGTTACAATGAGCAGTTCTTC. This gives the protein CAISESLAGGYNEQFF.

The gene calls are TRBV27 and TRBJ2-7; D might be TRBD2 (5 bases). The CDR3 has 13 residues. V was clipped by 1 base and J by 3 bases, with 7 bases between them. CDR1 MNHEY and CDR2 SMNVEV come from the germline V gene (reference sequence). CDR3 bases: TGTGCCAGCAGTTTATTTCGGGGCTACGAGCAGTACTTC. This gives the protein CASSLFRGYEQYF.

The rearrangement uses TRBV19 and TRBJ1-4, with 10 bases matching TRBD1. The CDR3 is 15 amino acids. The germline V gene encodes CDR1 LNHDA and CDR2 SQIVND (reference sequence). The V gene end was trimmed by 6 bases and the J gene end by 4 bases; junction bases not matched to a gene: 5. CDR3 sequence reads: CASSPRTGGNEKLFF. The CDR3 DNA follows: TGTGCCAGTAGCCCCCGGACAGGGGGTAATGAAAAACTGTTTTTT.

This chain joins TRBV7-8 and TRBJ1-1, with TRBD1 identical over 9 bases. The CDR3 runs to 12 residues. Germline V gene data show CDR1 as SGHVS and CDR2 as FQNEAQ. V lost 5 bases to trimming and J lost 8 bases; unmatched junction nucleotides: 3. CDR3 residues: CASSLGTGEAFF. Here the CDR3 DNA reads TGTGCCAGCAGCCTCGGGACAGGGGAAGCTTTCTTT.

The chain carries TRBV18 and TRBJ2-2; 12 nucleotides line up with TRBD1. Unmatched junction bases numbered 9, after V lost 5 bases and J lost 2 bases. This CDR3 is built from 18 residues. Germline CDR1 KGHSH, CDR2 LQKENI. The CDR3 protein is CASSLTPGQGANTGELFF. CDR3 coding DNA: TGTGCCAGCTCATTAACTCCGGGACAGGGGGCCAACACCGGGGAGCTGTTTTTT.

The chain combines TRBV24-1 with TRBJ1-1, with TRBD1 identical over 10 bases. The CDR3 is made up of 14 amino acids. Germline V gives CDR1 KGHDR, CDR2 SFDVKD. Losses at the gene ends were 6 bases for V and 7 bases for J; bases not matched to a gene: 7. CDR3 residues: CATSMTGGVGEAFF. CDR3 nucleotide sequence: TGTGCCACCAGTATGACAGGGGGCGTAGGTGAAGCTTTCTTT.

The V call is TRBV11-2, the J call TRBJ2-7, with 9 bases lining up with TRBD1. The CDR3 runs 14 residues. Per germline, CDR1 SGHAT and CDR2 FQNNGV. Trimming at V came to 4 bases and at J to 1 base, leaving 2 bases not matched to a gene. CDR3 residues: CASSSGTGSYEQYF. The CDR3 coding sequence is TGTGCCAGCAGCTCCGGGACAGGGTCCTACGAGCAGTACTTC.

The J gene is TRBJ1-5, the V gene TRBV6-5, with D tentatively TRBD1 (5 bases). The CDR3 is 14 residues long. V dropped 2 bases and J dropped 2 bases, with 7 bases sitting between them. Germline CDR1 MNHEY, CDR2 SVGAGI. The CDR3 region has the DNA TGTGCCAGCAGTTACCAGGGTGGCAATCAGCCCCAGCATTTT. This encodes CASSYQGGNQPQHF.

This chain joins TRBV10-3 and TRBJ2-7, with 8 bases aligning to TRBD2. The CDR3 spans 15 residues. Trimming removed 0 bases from V and 3 bases from J; junction bases left unmatched: 4. Germline CDR1 and CDR2: ENHRY and SYGVKD. Written as DNA, the CDR3 is TGTGCCATCAGTGAGTCGCGACGGGGGGGCTACGAGCAGTACTTC. Amino acid sequence: CAISESRRGGYEQYF.

The chain links TRBV9 to TRBJ1-1; unclear D gene. The ends were cut back, 2 bases at V and 3 bases at J, with 8 bases in the middle. This CDR3 is 13 amino acids long. Looked up from germline, CDR1 is SGDLS and CDR2 is YYNGEE. For the CDR3, the DNA is TGTGCCAGCAGCGTGGCAACGTACACTGAAGCTTTCTTT. Residues: CASSVATYTEAFF.

This clone was observed many times. The rearrangement links TRBV11-2 to TRBJ2-3; TRBD2 might be the D (5 bases). This CDR3 comprises 15 residues. CDR1 SGHAT and CDR2 FQNNGV come from the germline V gene. Trimming pared 0 bases from V and 3 bases from J, leaving 10 bases between. Written as DNA, the CDR3 is TGTGCCAGCAGCTTAGACGGGCTAGCTACAGATACGCAGTATTTT. Encoded protein: CASSLDGLATDTQYF.

The chain recombines TRBV4-1 with TRBJ2-3, with 9 positions matching TRBD2. Per germline, CDR1 MGHRA and CDR2 YSYEKL. The CDR3 length is 17 residues. J was trimmed by 5 bases and V by 0 bases; bases with no gene match: 9. This CDR3 is CASSQDGAGGPEDTQYF. CDR3 DNA sequence: TGCGCCAGCAGCCAAGATGGGGCGGGGGGGCCTGAAGATACGCAGTATTTT.

This chain connects TRBV5-1 to TRBJ2-7; 10 positions agree with TRBD1. The V gene end was trimmed by 0 bases and the J gene end by 4 bases; junction bases not matched to a gene: 13. The CDR3 is 18 residues long. The germline gives CDR1 SGHRS, CDR2 YFSETQ. DNA of the CDR3: TGCGCCAGCAGCTTGGCCGACAGGGGGCCTTCGGAAGAATACGAGCAGTACTTC. It translates to CASSLADRGPSEEYEQYF.

The V gene is TRBV30, the J gene TRBJ1-1; 7 bases match TRBD1. The CDR3 is made up of 14 amino acids. Unmatched junction bases numbered 7, after V lost 2 bases and J lost 4 bases. CDR1 and CDR2 (germline): GTSNPN, SVGIG (reference sequence). The CDR3 region has the DNA TGTGCCTGGAGTACTGGACAGGTTGGCACTGAAGCTTTCTTT. Protein product: CAWSTGQVGTEAFF.

V gene TRBV2 combines with J gene TRBJ2-1, with D perhaps TRBD2 (5 bases). Trimming shortened V by 9 bases and J by 5 bases, and 14 bases separated the two germline ends. CDR1 is SNHLY, CDR2 FYNNEI, per germline. The length of the CDR3 is 13 residues. The CDR3 bases are TGTGCCAGTCTTACGGGGTTCAACAATGAGCAGTTCTTC. It is translated as CASLTGFNNEQFF.

The rearrangement uses TRBV7-8 and TRBJ1-4, with 10 bases aligning to TRBD1. This CDR3 comprises 16 residues. Germline V gene lookup returns CDR1 SGHVS and CDR2 FQNEAQ. V gave up 5 bases and J gave up 3 bases; unmatched junction bases: 6. The CDR3 here is CASSPGQGRANEKLFF. DNA of the CDR3: TGTGCCAGCAGCCCGGGACAGGGGCGGGCTAATGAAAAACTGTTTTTT.

The rearrangement links TRBV5-5 to TRBJ1-6; TRBD1 matches 7 bases. The length of the CDR3 is 12 residues. Germline trimming cut 4 bases from V and 11 bases from J; bases unmatched to any gene: 3. Germline CDR1 SGHKS, CDR2 YYEKEE (reference sequence). The CDR3, as DNA: TGTGCCAGCAGCGGGGGACAGACACCCCTCCACTTT. This sequence encodes CASSGGQTPLHF.